The present T cell receptor (beta chain) was sequenced within a study of blood T cell repertoires in COVID-19. Libraries were prepared by immunoSEQ multiplex PCR; TCRdb keeps only in-frame clonotypes and omits some of them. The profile shows 250,000 or so clones, around nine tenths of them singletons. The CDR3 is 14 amino acids. V dropped 5 bases and J dropped 5 bases, with 13 bases sitting between them. Germline lookup yields CDR1 SGHTA and CDR2 FQGNSA. The clonotype was recovered from a woman in her sixties or seventies with acute or convalescent COVID-19. The sample consisted of peripheral blood. The chain has TRBV7-2 and TRBJ1-5; D is ambiguous. Here the CDR3 reads CASSTQMRDQPQHF. The CDR3, as DNA: TGTGCCAGCAGCACACAGATGAGGGATCAGCCCCAGCATTTT.